The 8 T cell receptor beta chains reported below all come from one sample, sequenced in a study of CD8+CD57+ T cells in acquired aplastic anemia. Investigators profiled TCR beta VDJ and CDR3 from genomic DNA template. Using its own MiXCR run on the reads, TCRdb lists one record per CDR3 protein. Of 190,000 or so distinct CDR3 sequences listed, over 55% are singletons. Sequenced sample: sorted CD4+, CD8+, or CD8+CD57+ T cells (not recorded which) from PBMCs. The receptors were gathered from a human donor in good health.

V and J are TRBV7-2 and TRBJ1-6; D possibly corresponds to TRBD1 (6 bases). The CDR3 consists of 14 residues. The germline V and J ends were trimmed by 5 bases and 8 bases, with 13 bases remaining between them. Germline assignment: CDR1 SGHTA and CDR2 FQGNSA. CDR3 nucleotides: TGTGCCAGCAGCCCAGAGGGGGGGCATTCACCCCTCCACTTT. Its protein is CASSPEGGHSPLHF.

This chain connects TRBV29-1 to TRBJ1-4; a weak D match, TRBD1 (6 bases). Germline CDR1 SQVTM, CDR2 ANQGSEA. The CDR3 extends over 13 amino acids. V lost 8 bases and J 7 bases, leaving 17 bases between the germline ends. CDR3 DNA sequence: TGCAGCTCATCACAGGGACTAGGTGAAAAACTGTTTTTT. This codes for CSSSQGLGEKLFF.

V is TRBV6-5 and J is TRBJ2-7; tentative D call: TRBD2 (6 bases). Trimming stripped 0 bases from V and 7 bases from J, with 13 bases between. Germline loops: CDR1 MNHEY, CDR2 SVGAGI. This CDR3 has 14 amino acids. The CDR3 loop is CASSYSIGGEEQYF. DNA for the CDR3: TGTGCCAGCAGTTACTCGATCGGCGGGGAGGAGCAGTACTTC.

The DNA of the CDR3 is TGTGCCAGCAGCTTGACACCGCCCGGACTAGCGGGGGGAACGTACAATGAGCAGTTCTTC. Translating gives CASSLTPPGLAGGTYNEQFF. The chain has TRBV5-6 and TRBJ2-1, with 14 bases fitting TRBD2. The CDR3 contains 20 residues. The germline V gene has CDR1 SGHDT and CDR2 YYEEEE. V was pared by 1 base and J by 4 bases, with 13 bases of the junction left unmatched.

This clonotype showed up just once. The chain uses TRBV19 and TRBJ2-7; D unclear. With 2 bases removed from V and 3 bases from J, the gap between germline ends came to 8 bases. CDR1 and CDR2 (germline): LNHDA, SQIVND (reference sequence). The CDR3 is 13 residues long. This CDR3 is CASSITIGYEQYF. CDR3 nucleotide sequence: TGTGCCAGTAGTATAACTATCGGCTACGAGCAGTACTTC.

The genes are TRBV10-3 and TRBJ2-1; TRBD1 matches at 9 bases. The CDR3 covers 16 residues. With V trimmed by 4 bases and J by 8 bases, 12 bases remained unmatched. From germline, CDR1 is ENHRY and CDR2 SYGVKD. In nucleotides, the CDR3 is TGTGCCATCAGTGCCGACGTCCGGGGGACAGGGTATGAGCAGTTCTTC. The encoded protein is CAISADVRGTGYEQFF.

This clonotype showed up just once. The rearrangement joins TRBV10-3 to TRBJ2-3; tentatively, D is TRBD2 (5 bases). CDR1 and CDR2 from the germline V gene are ENHRY and SYGVKD. The ends were cut back, 7 bases at V and 5 bases at J, with 10 bases in the middle. The CDR3 has 12 amino acids. The CDR3 nucleotides are TGTGCCATCAAAGAGGCGGGAGATACGCAGTATTTT. Translation gives CAIKEAGDTQYF.

The chain combines TRBV2 with TRBJ2-3; no firm D call. The germline V and J ends were trimmed by 5 bases and 0 bases, with 9 bases remaining between them. The CDR3 has 14 amino acids. Looked up from germline, CDR1 is SNHLY and CDR2 is FYNNEI. DNA for the CDR3: TGTGCCAGCAGTTACTCAGCGAGCACAGATACGCAGTATTTT. It translates to CASSYSASTDTQYF.